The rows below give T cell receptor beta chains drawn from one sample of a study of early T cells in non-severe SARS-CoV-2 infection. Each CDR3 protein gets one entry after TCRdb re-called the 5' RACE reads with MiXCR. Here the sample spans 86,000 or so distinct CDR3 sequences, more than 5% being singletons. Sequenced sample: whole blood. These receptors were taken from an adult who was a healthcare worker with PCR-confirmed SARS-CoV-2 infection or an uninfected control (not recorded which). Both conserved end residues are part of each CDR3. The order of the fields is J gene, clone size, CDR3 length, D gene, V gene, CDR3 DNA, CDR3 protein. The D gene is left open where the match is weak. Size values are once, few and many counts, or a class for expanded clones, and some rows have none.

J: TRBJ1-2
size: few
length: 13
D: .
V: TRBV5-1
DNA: TGCGCCAGCCAAGACACTGGGTCCTATGGCTACACCTTC
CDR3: CASQDTGSYGYTF

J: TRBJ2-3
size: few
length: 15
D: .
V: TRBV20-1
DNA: TGCAGTGCTACCAAAGAGGGGCGGGGAAGGGATACGCAGTATTTT
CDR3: CSATKEGRGRDTQYF

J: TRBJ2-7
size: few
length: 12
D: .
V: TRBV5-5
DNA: TGTGCCAGCAGCATGACAGACGAACAGCAGTACTTC
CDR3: CASSMTDEQQYF

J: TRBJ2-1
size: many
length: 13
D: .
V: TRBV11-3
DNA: TGTGCCAGCAGCCATAGGACTTACAATGAGCAGTTCTTC
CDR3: CASSHRTYNEQFF

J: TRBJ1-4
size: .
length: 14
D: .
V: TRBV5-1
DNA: TGCGCCAGCAGGTTCAGTGCAACTAATGAAAAACTGTTTTTT
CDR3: CASRFSATNEKLFF

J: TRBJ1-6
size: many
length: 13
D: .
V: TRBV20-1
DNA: TGCAGTGCTCCGTACAGGGATAATTCACCCCTCCACTTT
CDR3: CSAPYRDNSPLHF

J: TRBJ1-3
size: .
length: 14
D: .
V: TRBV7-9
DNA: TGTGCCAGCAGCTTCACATTCTCTGGAAACACCATATATTTT
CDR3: CASSFTFSGNTIYF

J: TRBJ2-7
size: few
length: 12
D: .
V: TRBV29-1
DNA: TGCAGCGCCCGGCAGGGGGGATACGAGCAGTACTTC
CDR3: CSARQGGYEQYF

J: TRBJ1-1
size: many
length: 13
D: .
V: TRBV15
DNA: TGTGCCACCAGCAGAGGTTACGACACTGAAGCTTTCTTT
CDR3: CATSRGYDTEAFF

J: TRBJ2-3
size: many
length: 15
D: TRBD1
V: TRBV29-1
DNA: TGCAGCGTCGGGACCGGGACAGCAGGAGGAGATACGCAGTATTTT
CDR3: CSVGTGTAGGDTQYF

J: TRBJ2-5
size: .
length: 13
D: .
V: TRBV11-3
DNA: TGTGCCAGCAGCCTGCGGGCCCAAGAGACCCAGTACTTC
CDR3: CASSLRAQETQYF

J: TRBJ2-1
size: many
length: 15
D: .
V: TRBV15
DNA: TGTGCCACCAGCAGAGATCTCAACAGGGTGGATGAGCAGTTCTTC
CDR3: CATSRDLNRVDEQFF

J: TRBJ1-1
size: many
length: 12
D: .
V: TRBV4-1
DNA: TGCGCCAGCAGCCAAGATATGGGTGAAGCTTTCTTT
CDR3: CASSQDMGEAFF

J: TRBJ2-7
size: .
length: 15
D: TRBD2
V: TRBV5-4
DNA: TGTGCCAGCAGCTTGGCCGGGAGGGCGGGGCACGAGCAGTACTTC
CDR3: CASSLAGRAGHEQYF

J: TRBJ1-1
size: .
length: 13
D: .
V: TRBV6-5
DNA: TGTGCCAGCCGCGGGACAACCAACACTGAAGCTTTCTTT
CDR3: CASRGTTNTEAFF

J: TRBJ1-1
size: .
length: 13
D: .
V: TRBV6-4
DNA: TGTGCCAGCAGTACTAAGAAAGACACTGAAGCTTTCTTT
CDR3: CASSTKKDTEAFF

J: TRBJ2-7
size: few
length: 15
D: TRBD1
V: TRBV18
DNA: TGTGCCAGCTCACCCGCGGACAGGGGGCTCTACGAGCAGTACTTC
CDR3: CASSPADRGLYEQYF

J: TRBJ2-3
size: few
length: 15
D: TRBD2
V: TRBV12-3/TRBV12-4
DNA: TGTGCCAGCAGTTTTGGCGGGAGCCGTACAGATACGCAGTATTTT
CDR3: CASSFGGSRTDTQYF

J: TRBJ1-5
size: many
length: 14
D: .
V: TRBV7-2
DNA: TGTGCCAGCAGCTTACAGGGTGGCGGTCAGCCCCAGCATTTT
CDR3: CASSLQGGGQPQHF

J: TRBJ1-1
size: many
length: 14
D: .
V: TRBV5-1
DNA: TGCGCCAGCAGCCGCGGACACACGAACACTGAAGCTTTCTTT
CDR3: CASSRGHTNTEAFF

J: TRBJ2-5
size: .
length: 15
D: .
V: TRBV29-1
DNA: TGCAGCGTTGTCGGGGGCGGGATGCGACAAGAGACCCAGTACTTC
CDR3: CSVVGGGMRQETQYF

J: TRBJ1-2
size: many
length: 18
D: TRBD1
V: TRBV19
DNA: TGTGCCAGTAGTACCTCCCGACCGGGACAGGGGACCATCTATGGCTACACCTTC
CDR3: CASSTSRPGQGTIYGYTF

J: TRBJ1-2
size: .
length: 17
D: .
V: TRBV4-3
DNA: TGCGACAGCAGCCAAGATTATTCAGGCCTAGGGAACTATGGCTACACCTTC
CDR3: CDSSQDYSGLGNYGYTF

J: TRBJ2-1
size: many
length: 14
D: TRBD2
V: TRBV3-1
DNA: TGTGCCAGCAGCCGCGGGAGGGCCACCATTGAGCAGTTCTTC
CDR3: CASSRGRATIEQFF

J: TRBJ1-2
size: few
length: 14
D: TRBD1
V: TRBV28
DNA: TGTGCCAGCATACCCGGACAGGCAGGAGGCGGCTACACCTTC
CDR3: CASIPGQAGGGYTF

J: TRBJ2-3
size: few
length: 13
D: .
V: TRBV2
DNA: TGTGCCAGCAGTGTGATAGAAGCAGATACGCAGTATTTT
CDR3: CASSVIEADTQYF

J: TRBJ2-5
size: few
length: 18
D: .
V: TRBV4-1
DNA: TGCGCCAGCAGCCAAGCCCCCTTCGGGCCACCACCCCAAGAGACCCAGTACTTC
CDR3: CASSQAPFGPPPQETQYF

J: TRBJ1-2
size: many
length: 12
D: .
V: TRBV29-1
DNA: TGCAGCGCCCGCCCGGTCGGTTATGGCTACACCTTC
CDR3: CSARPVGYGYTF

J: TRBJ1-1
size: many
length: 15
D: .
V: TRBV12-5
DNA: TGTGCTAGTGGTTTGGTACTGGGGAGTCTAACTGAAGCTTTCTTT
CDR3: CASGLVLGSLTEAFF

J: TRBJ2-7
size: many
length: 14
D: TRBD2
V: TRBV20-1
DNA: TGCAGTGCTCAGGGACTAGCGGTCGCCTACGAGCAGTACTTC
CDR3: CSAQGLAVAYEQYF

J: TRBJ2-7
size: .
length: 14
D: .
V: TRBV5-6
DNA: TGTGCCAGCAGCTTGGAGGGAGGAGCATACGAGCAGTACTTC
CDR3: CASSLEGGAYEQYF

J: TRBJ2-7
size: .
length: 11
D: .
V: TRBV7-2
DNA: TGTGCCAGCAGCTTATACCACGAGCAGTACTTC
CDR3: CASSLYHEQYF

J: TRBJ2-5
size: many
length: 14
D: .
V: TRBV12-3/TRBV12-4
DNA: TGTGCCAGCAGTTTCTCGGGATCCGAAGAGACCCAGTACTTC
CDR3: CASSFSGSEETQYF

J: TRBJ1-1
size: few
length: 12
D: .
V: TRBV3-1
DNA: TGTGCCAGCAGCCAGAGGGTGTCTGAAGCTTTCTTT
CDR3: CASSQRVSEAFF

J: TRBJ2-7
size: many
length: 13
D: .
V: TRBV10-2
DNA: TGCGCCAGCAGTATCGGACAGAACTACGAGCAGTACTTC
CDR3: CASSIGQNYEQYF

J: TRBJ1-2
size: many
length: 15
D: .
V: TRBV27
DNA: TGTGCCAGCAGTACAGCCCCGACGATTGACTATGGCTACACCTTC
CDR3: CASSTAPTIDYGYTF

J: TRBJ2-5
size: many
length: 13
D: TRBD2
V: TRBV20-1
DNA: TGCAGTGCGCTACTAGCGGGAGCTAAGACCCAGTACTTC
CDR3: CSALLAGAKTQYF

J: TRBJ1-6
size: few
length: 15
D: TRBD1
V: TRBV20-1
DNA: TGCAGTGCTCCAAAGGGCGGACAGGGAAATTCACCCCTCCACTTT
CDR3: CSAPKGGQGNSPLHF

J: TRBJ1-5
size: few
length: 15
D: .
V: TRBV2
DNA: TGTGCCAGCAGTGTTGGCAGGGGTAGCAATCAGCCCCAGCATTTT
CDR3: CASSVGRGSNQPQHF

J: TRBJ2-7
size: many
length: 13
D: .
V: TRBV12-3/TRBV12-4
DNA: TGTGCCAGCAGTTTAGGAGGGAACTACGAGCAGTACTTC
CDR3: CASSLGGNYEQYF

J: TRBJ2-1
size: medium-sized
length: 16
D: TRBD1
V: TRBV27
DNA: TGTGCCAGCAGTTTGGGTCAGGGGGTTACCTACAATGAGCAGTTCTTC
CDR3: CASSLGQGVTYNEQFF

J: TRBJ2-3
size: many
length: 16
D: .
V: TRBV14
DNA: TGTGCCAGCAGCCCCGGACTCAACCGGAGATCAGATACGCAGTATTTT
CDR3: CASSPGLNRRSDTQYF

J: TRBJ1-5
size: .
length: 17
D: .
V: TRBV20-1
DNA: TGCAGTGCTAGAGATCCTAGCGGACAGATAAGCAATCAGCCCCAGCATTTT
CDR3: CSARDPSGQISNQPQHF

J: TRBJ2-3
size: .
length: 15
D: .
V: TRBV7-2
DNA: TGTGCCAGCAGAAGGCGGTGGGCAGACACAGATACGCAGTATTTT
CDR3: CASRRRWADTDTQYF

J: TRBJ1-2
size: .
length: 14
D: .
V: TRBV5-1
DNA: TGCGCCAGCAGCTTCGCCGGGTTCCACTATGGCTACACCTTC
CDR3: CASSFAGFHYGYTF

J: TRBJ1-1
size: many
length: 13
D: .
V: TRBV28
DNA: TGTGCCAGCAGTTGGGCCCTGGGGTCTGAAGCTTTCTTT
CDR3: CASSWALGSEAFF

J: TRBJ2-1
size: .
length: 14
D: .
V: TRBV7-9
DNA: TGTGCCAGCAGCTTAGGGGTAGCGGACAATGAGCAGTTCTTC
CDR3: CASSLGVADNEQFF

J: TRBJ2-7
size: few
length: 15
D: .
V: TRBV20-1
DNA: TGCAGTGCCAACAAACCGACAGGAGGAGCCTACGAGCAGTACTTC
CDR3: CSANKPTGGAYEQYF

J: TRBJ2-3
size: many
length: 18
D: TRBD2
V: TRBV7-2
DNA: TGTGCCAGCAGCCCGGGACTAGCGGGACTTAGATCCACAGATACGCAGTATTTT
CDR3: CASSPGLAGLRSTDTQYF

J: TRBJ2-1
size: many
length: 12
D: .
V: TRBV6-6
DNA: TGTGCCAGCAGTTTAAGAATGGTAGAGCAGTTCTTC
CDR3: CASSLRMVEQFF

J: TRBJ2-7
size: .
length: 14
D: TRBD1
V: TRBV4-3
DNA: TGCGCCAGCAGCCAAGGGGACAGGTCCTACGAGCAGTACTTC
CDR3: CASSQGDRSYEQYF

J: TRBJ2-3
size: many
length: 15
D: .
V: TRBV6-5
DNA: TGTGCCAGCAGTTACTCAGGGGCGAGGGCAGATACGCAGTATTTT
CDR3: CASSYSGARADTQYF

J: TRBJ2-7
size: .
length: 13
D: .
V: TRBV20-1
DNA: TGCAGTGCTAGAGATCCACCCCCCTACGAGCAGTACTTC
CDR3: CSARDPPPYEQYF

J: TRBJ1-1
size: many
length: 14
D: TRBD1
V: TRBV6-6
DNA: TGTGCCAGCAGTTACTCAGGGGACAGGGCGATCGTTTTCTTT
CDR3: CASSYSGDRAIVFF